Shown below are 18 T cell receptor beta chains from a single sample sequenced in a study of T cells in Graves' hyperthyroidism and ophthalmopathy. What was amplified from RNA transcripts were TCR beta CDR3 regions. The TCR CDR3 first-round RT-PCR relied on the HTBI primer set. From the multiplex PCR reads, TCRdb called clonotypes with MiXCR, one entry per CDR3 protein. The data contain about 560,000 distinct CDR3 sequences, about a sixth of them singletons. The sequencing input was blood. The receptors derive from a woman under 30 with Graves' hyperthyroidism.

Turning to this clonotype: A much larger clone lies one base from this, so it may be a read error. The genes are TRBV12-3 or TRBV12-4 and TRBJ2-3; possible D gene TRBD2, 5 bases. The CDR3 sequence is 15 residues long. CDR3 in DNA: TGTGCCAGCAGTTCCGTAGGTAGCGTATTCGATACGCAGTGTTTT. Translation gives CASSSVGSVFDTQCF.

CDR3: CASSRGDSLGYTF. The CDR3 DNA sequence: TGTGCCAGCAGTCGGGGAGACTCCCTGGGCTACACCTTC. The rearrangement uses TRBV5-8 and TRBJ1-2, with D hard to call. Germline V gene lookup returns CDR1 SGHTS and CDR2 YDEGEE. This CDR3 is 13 amino acids long. Trimming removed 5 bases from V and 8 bases from J, with 16 bases in between.

This clonotype was seen a handful of times. This chain links TRBV30 with TRBJ1-5; no reliable D call. Germline-derived CDR1 and CDR2 are GTSNPN and SVGIG (reference sequence). Deletions cut 3 bases from V and 6 bases from J, with 12 bases between. This CDR3 has 13 amino acids. The CDR3 coding sequence is TGTGCCTGGAGCCTCAAGGGCGGTCAGCCCCAGCATTTT. Translation gives CAWSLKGGQPQHF. Looking up the rest from reference TRBV30 and TRBJ1-5 gives the full variable domain: SQTIHQWPATLVQPVGSPLSLECTVEGTSNPNLYWYRQAAGRGLQLLFYSVGIGQISSEVPQNLSASRPQDRQFILSSKKLLLSDSGFYLCAWSLKGGQPQHFGDGTRLSIL.

As to this clonotype: Given a much more abundant clone one base away, this may be a read error. The V call is TRBV20-1, the J call TRBJ2-7; 9 bases are shared with TRBD1. Germline V gene sequence: CDR1 DFQATT, CDR2 SNEGSKA (reference sequence). V was pared by 0 bases and J by 3 bases, with 3 bases of the junction left unmatched. The CDR3 loop spans 14 amino acids. CDR3 bases: TGCAGTGCTAGAGATACAGGGGGCAGCTACGAGCAGTACTTC. Its protein is CSARDTGGSYEQYF.

This chain links TRBV28 with TRBJ2-1, with 12 bases matching TRBD2. The V segment lost 5 bases and the J segment 13 bases; nucleotides outside the gene matches: 9. Germline values: CDR1 MDHEN, CDR2 SYDVKM. The CDR3 contains 14 residues. CDR3 sequence (DNA): TGTGCCAGCAGTGCTCGACTAGCGGGAGCCCTTCAGTTCTTC. Translating it yields CASSARLAGALQFF.

This clonotype occurred many times. This sequence joins TRBV27 and TRBJ2-7; tentative D call: TRBD2 (6 bases). Per germline, CDR1 MNHEY and CDR2 SMNVEV (reference sequence). There are 16 residues in the CDR3. V lost 5 bases and J 2 bases, leaving 19 bases between the germline ends. The CDR3 reads CASSPYPRVAAYEQYF. The CDR3 nucleotides read TGTGCCAGCAGTCCTTACCCGAGGGTAGCGGCCTACGAGCAGTACTTC.

The chain employs TRBV14 and TRBJ2-7; 10 positions agree with TRBD1. V dropped 4 bases and J dropped 4; count of bases not matched to a gene: 4. Looked up from germline, CDR1 is SGHDN and CDR2 is FVKESK. CDR3 size: 14 residues. The CDR3 is CASSRWDRGYEQYF. In nucleotides, the CDR3 is TGTGCCAGCAGCCGGTGGGACAGGGGTTACGAGCAGTACTTC.

Ten or more counts support this clonotype. The chain couples TRBV6-5 to TRBJ2-3, with a possible D match to TRBD1 (5 bases). V lost 0 bases and J 4 bases, leaving 14 bases between the germline ends. This CDR3 region has 16 residues. Germline V CDR1 and CDR2: MNHEY, SVGAGI. Written as DNA, the CDR3 is TGTGCCAGCAGTTACTCGAAAAGGGGCGGCGCAGATACGCAGTATTTT. As protein: CASSYSKRGGADTQYF.

This clonotype was detected ten times or more. The V and J genes are TRBV7-2 and TRBJ2-7, with TRBD1 matching over 7 bases. This CDR3 has 16 amino acids. With V trimmed by 5 bases and J by 0 bases, 10 bases remained unmatched. In germline, CDR1 is SGHTA, CDR2 FQGNSA. The CDR3 loop reads CASSPPRDSRSYEQYF. Here the CDR3 DNA reads TGTGCCAGCAGCCCCCCAAGGGACAGTCGCTCCTACGAGCAGTACTTC.

This clonotype has ten or more counts. V gene TRBV5-1 combines with J gene TRBJ2-1; D gene unclear. Between the trimmed V and J ends, which lost 4 bases and 4 bases, there was a span of 21 bases. This CDR3 region has 17 residues. The germline CDR1 and CDR2 sequences are SGHRS and YFSETQ. CDR3 residues: CASSPHGGRNFYNEQFF. The CDR3 nucleotides read TGCGCCAGCAGCCCCCACGGCGGCAGGAATTTTTACAATGAGCAGTTCTTC.

About this clonotype itself: Possible read error: a much larger clone is one base away. V is TRBV27 and J is TRBJ2-2, with TRBD1 identical over 7 bases. CDR1 is MNHEY, CDR2 SMNVEV, per germline (reference sequence). Germline trimming cut 6 bases from V and 4 bases from J; bases unmatched to any gene: 14. The CDR3 has 17 residues. DNA for the CDR3: TGTGCCAGCAGCCGGGACAGCGCACTAACGAGCACCGGGGAGCTGTTTTTT. This codes for CASSRDSALTSTGELFF.

The genes are TRBV20-1 and TRBJ1-5; 10 bases agree with TRBD1. The CDR3 has 11 amino acids. CDR1 is DFQATT and CDR2 is SNEGSKA in the germline V gene (reference sequence). V trimming: 4 bases; J trimming: 11 bases; junction bases outside the gene matches: 2. This CDR3 is CSAKGQGAQHF. The CDR3 DNA reads as TGCAGTGCTAAAGGACAGGGGGCCCAGCATTTT.

This clonotype has at least ten counts. This rearrangement joins TRBV24-1 to TRBJ2-5; TRBD1 might be the D (6 bases). Per germline, CDR1 KGHDR and CDR2 SFDVKD. V was shortened by 2 bases and J by 5 bases, with 14 bases between the two germline ends. The CDR3 runs 15 residues. CDR3: CATSDWSRGEETQYF. CDR3 DNA: TGTGCCACCAGTGATTGGAGCAGGGGCGAGGAGACCCAGTACTTC.

Details on this clonotype: This may arise from a read error, as a much more abundant clone is one base away. V gene TRBV5-1 combines with J gene TRBJ2-1; D gene ambiguous. The CDR3 contains 14 residues. The ends were cut back, 1 base at V and 15 bases at J, with 20 bases in the middle. Germline CDR1 is SGHRS and CDR2 is YFSETQ. The DNA of the CDR3 is TGCGCCAGCAGCTTGAAAGATGACGGGCGTGGTCGGTTCTTC. Its translation is CASSLKDDGRGRFF. Full variable domain (rest looked up from reference TRBV5-1 and TRBJ2-1): KAGVTQTPRYLIKTRGQQVTLSCSPISGHRSVSWYQQTPGQGLQFLFEYFSETQRNKGNFPGRFSGRQFSNSRSEMNVSTLELGDSALYLCASSLKDDGRGRFFGPGTRLTVL.

This chain links TRBV7-9 with TRBJ2-1; TRBD2 aligns across 7 bases. The junction had 5 bases not matched to a gene; V was cut back by 2 bases and J by 4 bases. The CDR3 runs to 15 residues. Per the germline V gene, CDR1 is SEHNR and CDR2 is FQNEAQ (reference sequence). The CDR3 sequence: CASSLFLAEYNEQFF. The CDR3 DNA follows: TGTGCCAGCAGCTTATTCCTAGCGGAGTACAATGAGCAGTTCTTC.

There are many counts of this clonotype. The CDR3 sequence: CASSPEVGSYNEQFF. Written as DNA, the CDR3 is TGTGCCAGCAGCCCGGAGGTCGGATCCTACAATGAGCAGTTCTTC. This sequence joins TRBV12-3 or TRBV12-4 and TRBJ2-1; possible D gene TRBD2, 5 bases. The CDR3 extends over 15 amino acids. V dropped 6 bases and J dropped 1 base, with 13 bases sitting between them.

This clonotype was found a few times. The rearrangement links TRBV4-2 to TRBJ2-7, with D perhaps TRBD2 (5 bases). V lost 0 bases and J 3 bases, leaving 12 bases between the germline ends. The CDR3 extends over 15 amino acids. Germline CDR1 and CDR2: LGHNA and YNFKEQ. CDR3 sequence reads: CASSQDPPGNYEQYF. CDR3 DNA: TGTGCCAGCAGCCAAGACCCCCCCGGGAACTACGAGCAGTACTTC.

The chain joins TRBV7-2 to TRBJ1-6, with D possibly being TRBD1 (6 bases). The CDR3 spans 16 residues. Germline V CDR1 and CDR2: SGHTA, FQGNSA. V dropped 5 bases and J dropped 2 bases, with 13 bases sitting between them. The CDR3 DNA reads TGTGCCAGCAGCGCCTGGACAGCGACCTATAATTCACCCCTCCACTTT. Translated: CASSAWTATYNSPLHF.